This entry lists 22 T cell receptor beta chains sequenced from one sample in a study of technical replicates of blood from a handful of donors (TCRdb year 2017). The library was generated by the immunoSEQ multiplex PCR assay. Here the immuneACCESS table is served through TCRdb, limited to in-frame sequences with V and J called. Missing clones are a known gap in these copies; in checked studies unresolved V genes cover under half, and the rest lacks a known reason. For this sample the table gives some 75,000 clones, of which about 96% were detected only once. The ten largest clones represent approximately 0.32% of the sample. Sequenced: T cells isolated from PBMCs. The receptors originated from a human donor in good health.

For this clone: One junction end disagrees with the germline gene, perhaps due to a read error. The chain links TRBV7-7 to TRBJ2-1, with 7 bases fitting TRBD2. The CDR3 covers 15 residues. Germline V gives CDR1 SSHAT, CDR2 FNYEAQ (reference sequence). CDR3 region: CASSLEGLIGDEQFF. The CDR3, as DNA: TGTGCTAGCAGCTTAGAGGGACTAATCGGCGATGAGCAGTTCTTC.

The gene calls are TRBV6-5 and TRBJ2-7; D not certain. Germline CDR1 and CDR2: MNHEY and SVGAGI. Between the trimmed V and J ends, which lost 6 bases and 3 bases, there was a span of 12 bases. The CDR3 runs to 13 residues. The CDR3 sequence is CASRASKLYEQYF. CDR3 nucleotide sequence: TGTGCCAGCAGGGCTAGTAAACTCTACGAGCAGTACTTC.

The genes are TRBV9 and TRBJ1-2, with D possibly being TRBD1 (6 bases). Germline assignment: CDR1 SGDLS and CDR2 YYNGEE. V was cut by 0 bases and J by 7 bases, with 16 bases left in between. The CDR3 has 15 residues. The CDR3 protein is CASSVDSTGSGGYTF. DNA of the CDR3: TGTGCCAGCAGCGTAGACTCAACAGGGTCAGGTGGCTACACCTTC.

V and J are TRBV19 and TRBJ1-2, with unresolved D. Trimming pared 0 bases from V and 4 bases from J, leaving 6 bases between. The V gene's germline CDR1 is LNHDA and CDR2 SQIVND (reference sequence). The CDR3 loop spans 13 amino acids. The CDR3 here is CASSIDQIYGYTF. DNA of the CDR3: TGTGCCAGTAGTATAGACCAGATCTATGGCTACACCTTC.

This sequence joins TRBV11-3 and TRBJ2-1; D may be TRBD2 (6 bases). The V gene's germline CDR1 is SGHNT and CDR2 YENEEA. Trimming shortened V by 7 bases and J by 3 bases, and 10 bases separated the two germline ends. The CDR3 covers 13 residues. For the CDR3, the DNA is TGTGCCAGCAAAGACGGGAGCTACAATGAGCAGTTCTTC. This encodes CASKDGSYNEQFF.

The chain carries TRBV28 and TRBJ2-1; the match to TRBD2 covers 9 bases. Germline-derived CDR1 and CDR2 are MDHEN and SYDVKM. Germline trimming cut 10 bases from V and 7 bases from J; bases unmatched to any gene: 11. This CDR3 region has 14 residues. The chain's CDR3 is CATRGLAGANEQFF. DNA for the CDR3: TGTGCCACCAGAGGCTTAGCGGGGGCAAATGAGCAGTTCTTC.

The chain combines TRBV7-9 with TRBJ2-5; the match to TRBD1 covers 8 bases. The germline gives CDR1 SEHNR, CDR2 FQNEAQ (reference sequence). The junction had 10 bases not matched to a gene; V was cut back by 5 bases and J by 5 bases. The CDR3 extends over 15 amino acids. The CDR3 region has the DNA TGTGCCAGCAGCACTCGGCAGGGGGCGAGGGAGACCCAGTACTTC. This sequence encodes CASSTRQGARETQYF.

This clone was observed a few times. The chain is built from TRBV27 and TRBJ1-1; weak D call: TRBD1 (5 bases). V was pared by 2 bases and J by 4 bases, with 11 bases between. Per germline, CDR1 MNHEY and CDR2 SMNVEV (reference sequence). The CDR3 has 14 residues. CDR3 sequence reads: CASSLRQISTEAFF. As DNA, the CDR3 is TGTGCCAGCAGTTTAAGACAGATTAGCACTGAAGCTTTCTTT.

The sample holds a few counts of this clone. The rearrangement joins TRBV19 to TRBJ1-5, with D possibly TRBD1 on 5 matching bases. This CDR3 is 13 amino acids long. Germline CDR1 is LNHDA and CDR2 is SQIVND (reference sequence). With 8 bases removed from V and 4 bases from J, the gap between germline ends came to 12 bases. In DNA, the CDR3 is TGTGCCAGTGGCACGGGGGGGAATCAGCCCCAGCATTTT. Protein sequence: CASGTGGNQPQHF.

The gene calls are TRBV19 and TRBJ1-1; 7 bases are a match to TRBD1. From germline, CDR1 is LNHDA and CDR2 SQIVND (reference sequence). V lost 3 bases to trimming and J lost 5 bases; unmatched junction nucleotides: 6. The CDR3 runs to 14 residues. The CDR3 nucleotides are TGTGCCAGTAGTATCGGGACAGTGCTAACTGAAGCTTTCTTT. This translates into CASSIGTVLTEAFF.

The chain couples TRBV30 to TRBJ2-1, with 8 positions matching TRBD2. From germline, CDR1 is GTSNPN and CDR2 SVGIG (reference sequence). V shed 0 bases and J 7 bases; nucleotides not matched to a gene: 5. The CDR3 runs 14 residues. The CDR3, as DNA: TGTGCCTGGAGTGTGGGAGCGGGGGATAATGAGCAGTTCTTC. Its protein is CAWSVGAGDNEQFF.

For the CDR3, the DNA is TGTGCCAGCAGTGGGGAGACAGGGACTGAGGAGCAGTACTTC. The encoded protein is CASSGETGTEEQYF. This chain links TRBV2 with TRBJ2-7; a weak D match, TRBD1 (7 bases). The CDR3 runs 14 residues. V was pared by 4 bases and J by 7 bases, with 17 bases between. Germline loops: CDR1 SNHLY, CDR2 FYNNEI.

The chain is built from TRBV7-8 and TRBJ2-7; 11 bases line up with TRBD2. Germline assignment: CDR1 SGHVS and CDR2 FQNEAQ. The CDR3 is made up of 18 amino acids. Unmatched junction bases numbered 8, after V lost 1 base and J lost 0 bases. CDR3 sequence reads: CASSLVPSGRISSYEQYF. For the CDR3, the DNA is TGTGCCAGCAGCTTAGTCCCTAGCGGGAGGATTAGCTCCTACGAGCAGTACTTC.

The chain is built from TRBV30 and TRBJ2-5; 7 nucleotides agree with TRBD2. The CDR3 consists of 13 residues. Trimming cost V 5 bases and J 5 bases; bases outside gene matches: 8. Germline lookup yields CDR1 GTSNPN and CDR2 SVGIG (reference sequence). CDR3 residues: CAWLSGTKETQYF. In DNA, the CDR3 is TGTGCCTGGTTAAGCGGGACTAAGGAGACCCAGTACTTC.

The chain carries TRBV13 and TRBJ1-2; D not resolved. Per germline, CDR1 PRHDT and CDR2 FYEKMQ (reference sequence). The CDR3 is made up of 16 amino acids. Trimming took 4 bases from V and 4 from J, leaving 19 bases between them. The CDR3 DNA reads TGTGCCAGCAGCTGGCACCCGGGAGAGGGAGTCTATGGCTACACCTTC. It is translated as CASSWHPGEGVYGYTF.

V usage is TRBV6-1 and J usage is TRBJ2-3, with D perhaps matching TRBD2 (5 bases). The germline gives CDR1 MNHNS, CDR2 SASEGT. The V end was cut by 0 bases, the J end by 7 bases, with 14 bases between. The CDR3 runs 15 residues. The CDR3 region is CASSEAYGEGNTQYF. The CDR3 DNA sequence: TGTGCCAGCAGTGAAGCTTATGGAGAGGGAAATACGCAGTATTTT.

About this clone: The identical CDR3 is also encoded by other nucleotide sequences in the sample. V and J are TRBV5-1 and TRBJ1-1; D is undetermined. The CDR3 runs to 11 residues. Germline loops: CDR1 SGHRS, CDR2 YFSETQ. Deletions cut 4 bases from V and 2 bases from J, with 3 bases between. The CDR3 reads CASSLNTEAFF. The DNA of the CDR3 is TGCGCCAGCAGCCTTAACACTGAAGCTTTCTTT.

The chain combines TRBV5-4 with TRBJ2-5, with D possibly being TRBD2 (7 bases). The CDR3 sequence is 15 residues long. Germline CDR1 is SGHNT and CDR2 is YYREEE (reference sequence). Trimming removed 0 bases at V and 2 bases at J, with 11 bases between. CDR3 DNA sequence: TGTGCCAGCAGCTTGGAGGGGAGGGGGCAAGAGACCCAGTACTTC. Translation: CASSLEGRGQETQYF.

The chain carries TRBV12-5 and TRBJ1-2, with TRBD1 matching 7 bases. This CDR3 has 13 amino acids. With 2 bases clipped from V and 9 bases from J, the junction kept 6 bases outside the gene matches. The germline CDR1 and CDR2 sequences are LGHNT and FRNRAP. CDR3 sequence (DNA): TGTGCTAGTGGTTTGTCGATACAGGGGAGCTACACCTTC. Protein: CASGLSIQGSYTF. The whole variable domain, filled in from reference TRBV12-5 and TRBJ1-2, reads DARVTQTPRHKVTEMGQEVTMRCQPILGHNTVFWYRQTMMQGLELLAYFRNRAPLDDSGMPKDRFSAEMPDATLATLKIQPSEPRDSAVYFCASGLSIQGSYTFGSGTRLTVV.

CDR3 coding DNA: TGCAGCGTTGAACCCGGGGGAGACGAGCAGTTCTTC. Encoded protein: CSVEPGGDEQFF. The V and J genes are TRBV29-1 and TRBJ2-1; possibly TRBD2 for D (6 bases). The CDR3 has 12 residues. Germline CDR1 and CDR2: SQVTM and ANQGSEA. Trimming removed 2 bases at V and 10 bases at J, with 12 bases between.

The chain joins TRBV5-1 to TRBJ1-1, with D unresolved. The length of the CDR3 is 15 residues. V lost 2 bases to trimming and J lost 4 bases, with 15 bases between them. CDR1 and CDR2 from the germline V gene are SGHRS and YFSETQ. CDR3 region: CASSFGGKWGTEAFF. The CDR3 region has the DNA TGCGCCAGCAGCTTTGGAGGGAAATGGGGCACTGAAGCTTTCTTT.

The chain couples TRBV7-9 to TRBJ1-1, with 9 bases identical to TRBD1. The CDR3 runs 16 residues. The V and J ends lost 4 bases and 5 bases, in that order; junction bases with no gene match: 11. Germline values: CDR1 SEHNR, CDR2 FQNEAQ (reference sequence). CDR3 sequence: CASSSLGTGWETEAFF. The CDR3 DNA reads as TGTGCCAGCAGCTCCTTGGGGACAGGGTGGGAAACTGAAGCTTTCTTT.